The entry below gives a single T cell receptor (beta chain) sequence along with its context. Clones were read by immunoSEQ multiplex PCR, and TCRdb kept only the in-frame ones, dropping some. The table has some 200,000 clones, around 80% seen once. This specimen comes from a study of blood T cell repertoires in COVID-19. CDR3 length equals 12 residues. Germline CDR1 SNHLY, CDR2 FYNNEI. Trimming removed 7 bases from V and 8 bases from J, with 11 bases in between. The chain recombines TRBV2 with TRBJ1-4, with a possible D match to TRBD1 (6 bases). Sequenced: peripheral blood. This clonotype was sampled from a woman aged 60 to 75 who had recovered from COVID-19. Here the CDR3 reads CASNRDGEKLFF. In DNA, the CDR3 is TGTGCCAGCAACAGGGATGGGGAAAAACTGTTTTTT.